This T cell receptor beta chain was retrieved from a study of CD8 T cells in Susac syndrome. After extraction with the RNeasy kit, 0.5 to 1 ug of the RNA was reverse transcribed using random hexamers. TCRdb ran MiXCR on the immunoSEQ multiplex PCR reads and lists one entry per CDR3 protein. The sample has some 90,000 distinct CDR3 sequences, approximately 92% seen once. The authors carried out high-throughput sequencing of TCR beta. They applied it to CD8+ and CD4+ T cells obtained from blood. Germline loops: CDR1 SNHLY, CDR2 FYNNEI. The CDR3 runs to 16 residues. V was shortened by 3 bases and J by 1 base, with 10 bases between the two germline ends.

This TCR was recovered from a human donor in good health. The V gene is TRBV2, the J gene TRBJ1-6; no firm D call. Sequenced: CD8+ T cells from PBMCs. The CDR3 sequence is CASSDSGDSYNSPLHF. CDR3 nucleotide sequence: TGTGCCAGCAGTGATAGCGGAGATTCCTATAATTCACCCCTCCACTTT. Together with reference TRBV2 and TRBJ1-6, the CDR3 gives the full variable domain: EPEVTQTPSHQVTQMGQEVILRCVPISNHLYFYWYRQILGQKVEFLVSFYNNEISEKSEIFDDQFSVERPDGSNFTLKIRSTKLEDSAMYFCASSDSGDSYNSPLHFGNGTRLTVT.